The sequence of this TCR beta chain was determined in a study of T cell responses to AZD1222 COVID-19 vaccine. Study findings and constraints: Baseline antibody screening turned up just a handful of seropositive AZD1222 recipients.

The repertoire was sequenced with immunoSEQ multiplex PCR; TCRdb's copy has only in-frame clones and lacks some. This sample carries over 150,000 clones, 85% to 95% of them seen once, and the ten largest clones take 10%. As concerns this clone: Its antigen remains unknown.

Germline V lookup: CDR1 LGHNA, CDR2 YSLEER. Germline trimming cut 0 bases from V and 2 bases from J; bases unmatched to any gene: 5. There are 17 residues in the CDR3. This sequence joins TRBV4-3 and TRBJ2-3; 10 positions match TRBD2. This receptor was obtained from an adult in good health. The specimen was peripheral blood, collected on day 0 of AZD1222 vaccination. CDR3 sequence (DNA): TGCGCCAGCAGCCAAGATCCTAGCGGGGGCGCCACAGATACGCAGTATTTT. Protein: CASSQDPSGGATDTQYF.